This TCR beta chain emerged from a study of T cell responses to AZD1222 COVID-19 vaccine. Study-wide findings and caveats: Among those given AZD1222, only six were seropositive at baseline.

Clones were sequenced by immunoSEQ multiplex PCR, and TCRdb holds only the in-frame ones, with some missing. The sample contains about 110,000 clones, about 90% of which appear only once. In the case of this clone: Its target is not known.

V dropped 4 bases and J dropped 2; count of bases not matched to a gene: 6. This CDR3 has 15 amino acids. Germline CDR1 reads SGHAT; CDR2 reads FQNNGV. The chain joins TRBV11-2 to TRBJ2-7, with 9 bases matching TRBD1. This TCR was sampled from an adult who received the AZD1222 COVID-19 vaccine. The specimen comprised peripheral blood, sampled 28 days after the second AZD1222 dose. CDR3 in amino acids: CASSSGQGLAYEQYF. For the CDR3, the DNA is TGTGCCAGCAGCTCGGGACAGGGCTTAGCCTACGAGCAGTACTTC.